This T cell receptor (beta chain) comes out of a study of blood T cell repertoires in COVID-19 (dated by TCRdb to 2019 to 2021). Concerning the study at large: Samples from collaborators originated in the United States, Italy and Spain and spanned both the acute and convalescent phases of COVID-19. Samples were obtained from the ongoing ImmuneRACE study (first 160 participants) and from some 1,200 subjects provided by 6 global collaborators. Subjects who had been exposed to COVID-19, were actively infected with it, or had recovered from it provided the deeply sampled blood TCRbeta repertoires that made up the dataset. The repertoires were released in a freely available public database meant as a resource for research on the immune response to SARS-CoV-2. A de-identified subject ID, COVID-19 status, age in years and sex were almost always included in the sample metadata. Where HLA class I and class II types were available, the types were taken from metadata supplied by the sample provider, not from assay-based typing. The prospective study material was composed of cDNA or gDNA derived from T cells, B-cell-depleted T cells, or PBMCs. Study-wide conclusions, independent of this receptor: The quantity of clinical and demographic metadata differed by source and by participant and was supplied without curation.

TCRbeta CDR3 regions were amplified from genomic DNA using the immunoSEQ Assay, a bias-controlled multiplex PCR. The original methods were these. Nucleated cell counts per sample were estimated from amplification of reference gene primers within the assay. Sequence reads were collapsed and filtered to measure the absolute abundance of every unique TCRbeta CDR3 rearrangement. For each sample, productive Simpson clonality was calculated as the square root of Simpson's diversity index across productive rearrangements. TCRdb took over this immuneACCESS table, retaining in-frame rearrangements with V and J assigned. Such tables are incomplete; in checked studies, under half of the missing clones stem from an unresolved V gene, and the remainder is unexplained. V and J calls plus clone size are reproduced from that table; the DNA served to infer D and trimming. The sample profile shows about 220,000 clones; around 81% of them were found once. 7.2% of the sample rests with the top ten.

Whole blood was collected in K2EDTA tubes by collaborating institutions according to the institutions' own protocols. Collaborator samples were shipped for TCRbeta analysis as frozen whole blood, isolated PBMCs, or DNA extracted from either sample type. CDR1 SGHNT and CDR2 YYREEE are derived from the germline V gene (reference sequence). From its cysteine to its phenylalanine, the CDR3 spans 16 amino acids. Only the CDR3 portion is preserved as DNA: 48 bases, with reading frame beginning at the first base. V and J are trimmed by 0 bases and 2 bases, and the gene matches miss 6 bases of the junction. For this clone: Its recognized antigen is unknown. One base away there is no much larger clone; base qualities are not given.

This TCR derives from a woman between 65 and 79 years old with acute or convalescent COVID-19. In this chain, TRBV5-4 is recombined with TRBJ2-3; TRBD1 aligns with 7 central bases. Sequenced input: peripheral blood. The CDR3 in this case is CASSLVQGPNTDTQYF. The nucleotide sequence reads TGTGCCAGCAGCTTGGTACAGGGGCCAAACACAGATACGCAGTATTTT.